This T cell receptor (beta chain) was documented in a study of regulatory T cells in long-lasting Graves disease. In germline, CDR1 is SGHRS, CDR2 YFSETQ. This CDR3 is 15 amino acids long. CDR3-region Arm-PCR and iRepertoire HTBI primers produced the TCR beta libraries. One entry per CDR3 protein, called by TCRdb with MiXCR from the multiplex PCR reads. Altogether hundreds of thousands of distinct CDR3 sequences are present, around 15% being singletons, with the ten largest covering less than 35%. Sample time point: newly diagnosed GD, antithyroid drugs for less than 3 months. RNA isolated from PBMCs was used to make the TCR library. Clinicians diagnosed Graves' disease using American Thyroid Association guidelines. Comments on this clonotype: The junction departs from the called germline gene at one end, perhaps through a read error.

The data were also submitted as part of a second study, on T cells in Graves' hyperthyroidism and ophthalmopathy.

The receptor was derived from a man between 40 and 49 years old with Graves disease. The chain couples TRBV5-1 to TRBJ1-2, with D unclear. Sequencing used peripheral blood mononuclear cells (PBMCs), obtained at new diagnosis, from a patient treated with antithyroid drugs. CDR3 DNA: TGTGCCAGCAGCTTGCGGCCATGGGTAGACTATGGCTACACCTTC. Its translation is CASSLRPWVDYGYTF.